The 21 T cell receptor beta chains below all came from one sample that was sequenced in a study of T cell changes during pregnancy in multiple sclerosis. Data came from immunoSEQ multiplex PCR; TCRdb stores just in-frame clones and leaves some out. The top ten hold around 0.25% of the sample, which has some 53,000 clones, roughly 92% seen once. The source was CD4+ T cells from peripheral blood mononuclear cells, collected in the third trimester of pregnancy. Source of these receptors: a female donor with multiple sclerosis, enrolled in a pregnancy study.

This sequence joins TRBV7-9 and TRBJ2-7; maybe TRBD1 (6 bases). V dropped 2 bases and J dropped 7 bases, with 18 bases sitting between them. The CDR3 consists of 15 residues. Germline V CDR1 and CDR2: SEHNR, FQNEAQ (reference sequence). CDR3 nucleotides: TGTGCCAGCAGCTTAAATAATGTGGGGGCAGGGGAGCAGTACTTC. Residues: CASSLNNVGAGEQYF.

The chain recombines TRBV7-2 with TRBJ2-3; 12 nucleotides line up with TRBD1. Germline values: CDR1 SGHTA, CDR2 FQGNSA. The CDR3 is 17 amino acids. V trimming: 3 bases; J trimming: 5 bases; junction bases outside the gene matches: 9. The CDR3: CASSLVFGTGGIDTQYF. CDR3 in DNA: TGTGCCAGCAGCTTGGTTTTTGGGACAGGGGGCATAGATACGCAGTATTTT.

The V gene is TRBV9, the J gene TRBJ2-2; unclear D gene. There are 14 residues in the CDR3. Germline V lookup: CDR1 SGDLS, CDR2 YYNGEE. V dropped 4 bases and J dropped 2 bases, with 9 bases sitting between them. This CDR3 is CASSPLINTGELFF. The CDR3, as DNA: TGTGCCAGCAGCCCGCTAATTAACACCGGGGAGCTGTTTTTT.

The chain is built from TRBV19 and TRBJ1-5, with D perhaps matching TRBD1 (5 bases). The germline V gene encodes CDR1 LNHDA and CDR2 SQIVND (reference sequence). The V gene lost 3 bases and the J gene lost 7 bases, with 28 bases spanning the gap. The CDR3 consists of 19 residues. CDR3 bases: TGTGCCAGTAGTATGCGTGGGGATAGGGGTCGGCGGTTCGTCCAGCCCCAGCATTTT. Residues: CASSMRGDRGRRFVQPQHF.

This chain connects TRBV5-1 to TRBJ1-1; D unclear. The CDR3 runs to 15 residues. V was cut by 0 bases and J by 0 bases, with 9 bases left in between. The germline V gene encodes CDR1 SGHRS and CDR2 YFSETQ. The CDR3 DNA reads as TGCGCCAGCAGCTTGGGTGGCAGGATGAACACTGAAGCTTTCTTT. Translating it yields CASSLGGRMNTEAFF.

The chain uses TRBV6-6 and TRBJ1-5; D is ambiguous. The CDR3 is 12 amino acids. V lost 8 bases and J lost 6, with 11 bases in between. The germline CDR1 and CDR2 sequences are MNHNY and SVGAGI (reference sequence). The CDR3 nucleotides read TGTGCCAGCGCGAACGATGGTCAGCCCCAGCATTTT. Its protein product is CASANDGQPQHF.

This clone was seen once. The V gene is TRBV6-5, the J gene TRBJ1-2; a weak D match, TRBD1 (5 bases). The CDR3 has 14 residues. V was cut by 7 bases and J by 2 bases, with 14 bases left in between. The germline gives CDR1 MNHEY, CDR2 SVGAGI. The CDR3 spells CASNGGTANYGYTF. As DNA, the CDR3 is TGTGCCAGCAACGGGGGGACGGCAAACTATGGCTACACCTTC.

The genes are TRBV5-4 and TRBJ2-2, with 8 bases aligning to TRBD2. Germline-derived CDR1 and CDR2 are SGHNT and YYREEE (reference sequence). With 0 bases clipped from V and 0 bases from J, the junction kept 1 base outside the gene matches. The CDR3 runs to 16 residues. The CDR3 protein is CASSLALAANTGELFF. The CDR3 region has the DNA TGTGCCAGCAGCTTGGCACTAGCGGCGAACACCGGGGAGCTGTTTTTT. Combining the CDR3 with reference TRBV5-4 and TRBJ2-2 gives the whole variable domain ETGVTQSPTHLIKTRGQQVTLRCSSQSGHNTVSWYQQALGQGPQFIFQYYREEENGRGNFPPRFSGLQFPNYSSELNVNALELDDSALYLCASSLALAANTGELFFGEGSRLTVL.

The chain carries TRBV19 and TRBJ2-5; D uncertain. The CDR3 runs 11 residues. The V end lost 4 bases, the J end lost 2 bases, and 2 bases lay between the germline ends. Germline lookup yields CDR1 LNHDA and CDR2 SQIVND (reference sequence). CDR3 in DNA: TGTGCCAGTAGTACTCAAGAGACCCAGTACTTC. It translates to CASSTQETQYF.

The chain links TRBV7-9 to TRBJ1-5, with D possibly matching TRBD1 (5 bases). The ends were cut back, 0 bases at V and 5 bases at J, with 8 bases in the middle. The CDR3 covers 14 residues. Germline assignment: CDR1 SEHNR and CDR2 FQNEAQ (reference sequence). CDR3 region: CASSLAGEDQPQHF. For the CDR3, the DNA is TGTGCCAGCAGCTTAGCAGGGGAGGATCAGCCCCAGCATTTT.

V gene TRBV19 combines with J gene TRBJ2-2; 11 positions agree with TRBD1. CDR1 and CDR2 (germline): LNHDA, SQIVND (reference sequence). V was clipped by 6 bases and J by 1 base; unmatched bases: 10. The CDR3 is 18 residues long. The CDR3 loop is CASRIRGQGAGNTGELFF. The CDR3 nucleotides read TGTGCCAGTAGAATTAGAGGACAGGGGGCTGGGAACACCGGGGAGCTGTTTTTT. Complete variable domain (other parts from reference TRBV19 and TRBJ2-2): DGGITQSPKYLFRKEGQNVTLSCEQNLNHDAMYWYRQDPGQGLRLIYYSQIVNDFQKGDIAEGYSVSREKKESFPLTVTSAQKNPTAFYLCASRIRGQGAGNTGELFFGEGSRLTVL.

The chain recombines TRBV19 with TRBJ2-6; D is ambiguous. Between the trimmed V and J ends, which lost 5 bases and 0 bases, there was a span of 8 bases. The CDR3 runs to 15 residues. Germline V gene data show CDR1 as LNHDA and CDR2 as SQIVND (reference sequence). CDR3 bases: TGTGCCAGTAGTGAACAAAACTCTGGGGCCAACGTCCTGACTTTC. It codes for CASSEQNSGANVLTF.

This chain joins TRBV9 and TRBJ1-2; D is perhaps TRBD1 (6 bases). The CDR3 sequence is 15 residues long. Germline V gene lookup returns CDR1 SGDLS and CDR2 YYNGEE. V was shortened by 1 base and J by 2 bases, with 12 bases between the two germline ends. DNA for the CDR3: TGTGCCAGCAGCGTAACCCTAACAGGGAACTATGGCTACACCTTC. Translated, it gives CASSVTLTGNYGYTF.

This rearrangement joins TRBV11-2 to TRBJ2-1; TRBD2 aligns across 7 bases. This CDR3 spans 14 amino acids. Germline trimming cut 0 bases from V and 6 bases from J; bases unmatched to any gene: 2. Germline loops: CDR1 SGHAT, CDR2 FQNNGV. The CDR3 DNA follows: TGTGCCAGCAGCTTAGATCGGACTAGCAATGAGCAGTTCTTC. The encoded protein is CASSLDRTSNEQFF.

The chain links TRBV6-1 to TRBJ2-7; tentative D call: TRBD1 (6 bases). Germline assignment: CDR1 MNHNS and CDR2 SASEGT. Trimming shortened V by 3 bases and J by 5 bases, and 26 bases separated the two germline ends. This CDR3 comprises 18 residues. The DNA of the CDR3 is TGTGCCAGCAGTGATAGGGGCCGGCCCGGGTTGGGGGCACACGAGCAGTACTTC. Protein sequence: CASSDRGRPGLGAHEQYF.

V and J are TRBV25-1 and TRBJ2-1; TRBD2 matches 11 bases. This CDR3 comprises 13 residues. After removal of 11 bases from V and 5 bases from J, the junction contained 5 bases not matched to a gene. Germline CDR1 reads MGHDK; CDR2 reads SYGVNS. The CDR3 protein is CAVKGLADNEQFF. CDR3 DNA: TGTGCCGTAAAGGGACTAGCGGACAATGAGCAGTTCTTC.

The J gene is TRBJ1-5, the V gene TRBV19; 8 bases align to TRBD1. The CDR3 has 15 amino acids. V lost 5 bases, J lost 7 bases, and 10 bases stayed unmatched. CDR1 and CDR2 from the germline V gene are LNHDA and SQIVND (reference sequence). CDR3 protein: CASSSTPGGEQPQHF. The CDR3 DNA reads as TGTGCCAGTAGTTCTACCCCAGGGGGCGAGCAGCCCCAGCATTTT.

The rearrangement links TRBV28 to TRBJ1-2; a possible D gene is TRBD1 (5 bases). The CDR3 extends over 14 amino acids. The V end lost 3 bases, the J end lost 4 bases, and 12 bases lay between the germline ends. The germline V gene encodes CDR1 MDHEN and CDR2 SYDVKM. The CDR3 protein is CASSFPPGGYGYTF. Here the CDR3 DNA reads TGTGCCAGCAGTTTCCCTCCCGGGGGCTATGGCTACACCTTC.

V and J are TRBV10-3 and TRBJ2-2, with TRBD2 matching 9 bases. This CDR3 has 14 residues. V lost 10 bases and J lost 8; bases outside the gene matches: 11. The germline gives CDR1 ENHRY, CDR2 SYGVKD. CDR3 sequence: CATRVAGVPGELFF. The CDR3 nucleotides read TGTGCCACCCGAGTAGCGGGGGTCCCGGGGGAGCTGTTTTTT.

This chain uses TRBV9 with TRBJ2-5; 9 nucleotides match TRBD1. Germline-derived CDR1 and CDR2 are SGDLS and YYNGEE. This CDR3 comprises 18 residues. J lost 2 bases, V lost 0 bases, and 11 bases had no gene match. The CDR3 DNA sequence: TGTGCCAGCAGCGTAGAGGACTGGGGGACAGGGAGTCAAGAGACCCAGTACTTC. Residues: CASSVEDWGTGSQETQYF.

The V and J genes are TRBV7-9 and TRBJ2-7; maybe TRBD1 (6 bases). There are 14 residues in the CDR3. V was clipped by 5 bases and J by 3 bases, with 14 bases between them. The germline V gene has CDR1 SEHNR and CDR2 FQNEAQ (reference sequence). The CDR3 sequence is CASSTQTGFYEQYF. The CDR3 DNA is TGTGCCAGCAGCACCCAGACAGGATTCTACGAGCAGTACTTC.